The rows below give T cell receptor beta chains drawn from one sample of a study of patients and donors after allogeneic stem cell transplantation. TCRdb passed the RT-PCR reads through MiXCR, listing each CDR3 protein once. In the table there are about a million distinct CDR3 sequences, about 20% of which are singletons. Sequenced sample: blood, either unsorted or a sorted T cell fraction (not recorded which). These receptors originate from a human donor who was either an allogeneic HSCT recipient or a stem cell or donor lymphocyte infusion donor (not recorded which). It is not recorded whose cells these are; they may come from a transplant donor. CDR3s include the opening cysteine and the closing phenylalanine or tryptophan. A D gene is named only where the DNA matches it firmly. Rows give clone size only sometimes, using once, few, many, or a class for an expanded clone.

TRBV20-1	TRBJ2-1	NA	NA	TGCAGTGCTAGAGATCGAGTAGGATACAATGAGCAGTTCTTC	CSARDRVGYNEQFF
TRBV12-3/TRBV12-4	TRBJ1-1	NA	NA	TGTGCCAGCAGTTTAGGGACAGCGAACACTAAAGCTTTCTTT	CASSLGTANTKAFF
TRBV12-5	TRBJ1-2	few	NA	TGTGCTAGTGGTTTGGTACCCAGCAGGGGCGGCTATGGCTACACCTTC	CASGLVPSRGGYGYTF
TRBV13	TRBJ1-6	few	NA	TGTGCCAGCAGCTTAAAACAGGCGGCTGGGAATTCACCCCTCCACTTT	CASSLKQAAGNSPLHF
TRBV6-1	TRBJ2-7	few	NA	TGTGCCAGCAGTATAGCGGTCTCCTACGAGCAGTACTTC	CASSIAVSYEQYF
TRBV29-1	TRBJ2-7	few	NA	TGCAGCGTTCGAGGGCAGGGTGCGCGGCAGTACTTC	CSVRGQGARQYF
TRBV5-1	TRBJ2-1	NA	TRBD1	TGCGCCAGCAGCTTGGCCCCCGGGACAGGGCTGAGGGGTGAGCAGTTCTTC	CASSLAPGTGLRGEQFF
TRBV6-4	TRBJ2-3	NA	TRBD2	TGTGCCAGCAGTGCCCTAGCGGGGGGCTTCACAGATACGCAGTATTTT	CASSALAGGFTDTQYF
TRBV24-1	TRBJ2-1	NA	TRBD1	TGTGCCACCAGTGCCGGGACAGGGGGCAGTGAGCAGTTCTTC	CATSAGTGGSEQFF
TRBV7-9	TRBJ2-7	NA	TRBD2	TGTGCCAGCACCTTGCTGGCGGGAGGTGGAGAGCAGTACTTC	CASTLLAGGGEQYF
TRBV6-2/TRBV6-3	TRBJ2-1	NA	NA	TGTGCCAGCAGGGGGGAGTTCAAAGGAAGGGATGAGCAGTTCTTC	CASRGEFKGRDEQFF
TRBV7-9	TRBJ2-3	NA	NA	TGTGCCAGCAGCCCCGGGACCGATGGTACGCAGTATTTT	CASSPGTDGTQYF